This TCR beta chain was documented in a study of blood T cell repertoires in COVID-19. Whole-study context: Researchers got acute and convalescent COVID-19 samples from the United States, Italy and Spain. T cells, B-cell-depleted T cells, or PBMCs provided the cDNA or gDNA that served as material.

The authors' processing: Cell counts per sample came from amplifying reference gene primers. Data came from immunoSEQ multiplex PCR; TCRdb stores just in-frame clones and leaves some out. That table gives V, J and clone size, and the DNA gave D and trimming. The data show about 140,000 clones, around 83% seen once. CDR3 length: 17 residues. Germline loops: CDR1 MNHNS, CDR2 SASEGT. Between the trimmed V and J ends, which lost 1 base and 0 bases, there was a span of 14 bases. The chain links TRBV6-1 to TRBJ2-3, with TRBD2 as a possible D gene (5 bases). The receptor was derived from a human donor in a cohort sampled during active COVID-19. Sequenced sample: peripheral blood. The CDR3 nucleotides read TGTGCCAGCAGTGAAGGGACTCACACACCTAGCACAGATACGCAGTATTTT. Translating it yields CASSEGTHTPSTDTQYF.